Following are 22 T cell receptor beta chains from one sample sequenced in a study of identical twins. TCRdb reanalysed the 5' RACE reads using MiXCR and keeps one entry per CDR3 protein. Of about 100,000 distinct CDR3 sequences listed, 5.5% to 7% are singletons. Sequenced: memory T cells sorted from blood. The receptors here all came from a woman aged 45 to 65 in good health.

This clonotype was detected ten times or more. CDR3 DNA: TGTGCCAGTCTGGGGGGACCCACGAACACCGGGGAGCTGTTTTTT. Its translation is CASLGGPTNTGELFF. The chain couples TRBV3-1 to TRBJ2-2; the D gene is possibly TRBD2 (6 bases). CDR3 length: 15 residues. Germline CDR1 is LGHDT and CDR2 is YNNKEL (reference sequence). Trimming cost V 9 bases and J 0 bases, with 14 bases left between them.

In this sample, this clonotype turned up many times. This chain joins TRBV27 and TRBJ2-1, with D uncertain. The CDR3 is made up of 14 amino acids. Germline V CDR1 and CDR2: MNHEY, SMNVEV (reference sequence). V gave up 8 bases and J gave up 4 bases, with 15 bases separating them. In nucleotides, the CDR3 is TGTGCCAGCGAGATCGTCGGATCTTACAATGAGCAGTTCTTC. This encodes CASEIVGSYNEQFF.

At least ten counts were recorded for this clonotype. The CDR3 DNA reads as TGCAGCGTTGAAATACAAGAAGAGACCCAGTACTTC. Translation: CSVEIQEETQYF. The rearrangement links TRBV29-1 to TRBJ2-5; D gene unclear. The V end lost 2 bases, the J end lost 3 bases, and 7 bases lay between the germline ends. The CDR3 contains 12 residues. CDR1 is SQVTM and CDR2 is ANQGSEA in the germline V gene.

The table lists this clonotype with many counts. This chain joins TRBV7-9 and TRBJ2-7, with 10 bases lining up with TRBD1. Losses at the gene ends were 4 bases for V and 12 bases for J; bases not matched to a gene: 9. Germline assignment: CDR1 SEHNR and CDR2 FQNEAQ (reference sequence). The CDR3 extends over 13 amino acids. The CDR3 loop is CASSYPGTGVLYF. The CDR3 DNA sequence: TGTGCCAGCAGCTACCCCGGGACAGGGGTATTGTACTTC.

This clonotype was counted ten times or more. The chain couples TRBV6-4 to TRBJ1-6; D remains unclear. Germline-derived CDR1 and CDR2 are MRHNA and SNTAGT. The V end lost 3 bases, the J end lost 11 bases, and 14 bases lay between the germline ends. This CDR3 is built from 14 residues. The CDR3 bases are TGTGCCAGCAGTGAATTTCTGGGGAGGACACCCCTCCACTTT. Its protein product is CASSEFLGRTPLHF.

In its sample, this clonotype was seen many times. CDR3 residues: CATSSWGGQPQHF. The CDR3 coding sequence is TGTGCCACCTCGTCGTGGGGCGGTCAGCCCCAGCATTTT. The chain links TRBV24-1 to TRBJ1-5; TRBD1 might be the D (5 bases). The CDR3 spans 13 residues. The germline V and J ends were trimmed by 9 bases and 6 bases, with 14 bases remaining between them. Germline V gives CDR1 KGHDR, CDR2 SFDVKD.

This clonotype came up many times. CDR3 sequence reads: CASSSGGENIQYF. Written as DNA, the CDR3 is TGTGCCAGTAGTAGCGGAGGGGAAAACATTCAGTACTTC. The J gene is TRBJ2-4, the V gene TRBV19; D is possibly TRBD2 (6 bases). In germline, CDR1 is LNHDA, CDR2 SQIVND (reference sequence). This CDR3 is 13 amino acids long. V lost 4 bases and J 5 bases, leaving 9 bases between the germline ends. Using reference TRBV19 and TRBJ2-4 for the parts outside the CDR3, the full variable domain is DGGITQSPKYLFRKEGQNVTLSCEQNLNHDAMYWYRQDPGQGLRLIYYSQIVNDFQKGDIAEGYSVSREKKESFPLTVTSAQKNPTAFYLCASSSGGENIQYFGAGTRLSVL.

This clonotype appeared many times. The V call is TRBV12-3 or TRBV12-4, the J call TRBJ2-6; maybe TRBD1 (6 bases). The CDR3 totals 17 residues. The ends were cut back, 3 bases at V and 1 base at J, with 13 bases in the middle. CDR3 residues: CASSFGQKLSGANVLTF. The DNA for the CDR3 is TGTGCCAGCAGTTTTGGACAGAAACTTTCTGGGGCCAACGTCCTGACTTTC.

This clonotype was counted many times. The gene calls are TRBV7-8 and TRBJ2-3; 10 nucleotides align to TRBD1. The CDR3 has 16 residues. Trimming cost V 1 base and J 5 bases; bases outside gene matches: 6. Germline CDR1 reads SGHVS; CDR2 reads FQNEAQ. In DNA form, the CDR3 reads TGTGCCAGCAGCTTAGTCGGGACAGGGGTTATAGATACGCAGTATTTT. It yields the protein CASSLVGTGVIDTQYF.

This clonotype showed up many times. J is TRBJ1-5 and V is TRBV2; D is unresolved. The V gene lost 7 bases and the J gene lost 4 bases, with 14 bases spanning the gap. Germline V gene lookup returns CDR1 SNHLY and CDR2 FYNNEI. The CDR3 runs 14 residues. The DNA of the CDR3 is TGTGCCAGCAACGGCCTATTGGGGAATCAGCCCCAGCATTTT. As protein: CASNGLLGNQPQHF.

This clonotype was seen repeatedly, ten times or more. The CDR3 here is CASSFDNEQFF. The CDR3 coding sequence is TGTGCCAGCAGCTTTGACAATGAGCAGTTCTTC. The chain links TRBV11-2 to TRBJ2-1, with D hard to call. The CDR3 is 11 amino acids. Trimming pared 3 bases from V and 5 bases from J, leaving 2 bases between. Per the germline V gene, CDR1 is SGHAT and CDR2 is FQNNGV. The full variable domain, rest sourced from reference TRBV11-2 and TRBJ2-1, is EAGVAQSPRYKIIEKRQSVAFWCNPISGHATLYWYQQILGQGPKLLIQFQNNGVVDDSQLPKDRFSAERLKGVDSTLKIQPAKLEDSAVYLCASSFDNEQFFGPGTRLTVL.

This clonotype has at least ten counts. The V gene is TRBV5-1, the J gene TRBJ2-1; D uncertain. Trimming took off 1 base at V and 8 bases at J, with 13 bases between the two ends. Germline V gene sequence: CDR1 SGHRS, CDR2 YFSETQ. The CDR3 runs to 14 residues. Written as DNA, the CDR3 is TGCGCCAGCAGCTTGACCTCCCCCCAGGATGAGCAGTTCTTC. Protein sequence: CASSLTSPQDEQFF.

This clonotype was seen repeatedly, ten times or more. The CDR3 loop is CSVGGTDNSPLHF. Written as DNA, the CDR3 is TGCAGCGTGGGGGGGACAGATAATTCACCCCTCCACTTT. The chain joins TRBV29-1 to TRBJ1-6; 7 bases align to TRBD1. Trimming took 6 bases from V and 5 from J; bases not matched to a gene: 4. Germline CDR1 is SQVTM and CDR2 is ANQGSEA. CDR3 length: 13 residues. The full variable domain, its missing parts supplied by reference TRBV29-1 and TRBJ1-6, is SAVISQKPSRDICQRGTSLTIQCQVDSQVTMMFWYRQQPGQSLTLIATANQGSEATYESGFVIDKFPISRPNLTFSTLTVSNMSPEDSSIYLCSVGGTDNSPLHFGNGTRLTVT.

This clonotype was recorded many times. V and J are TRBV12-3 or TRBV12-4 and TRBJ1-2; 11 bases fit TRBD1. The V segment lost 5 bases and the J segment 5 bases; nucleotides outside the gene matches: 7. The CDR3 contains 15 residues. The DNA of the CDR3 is TGTGCCAGCAGTAAGGGACAGGGGGGAGTTTATGGCTACACCTTC. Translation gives CASSKGQGGVYGYTF.

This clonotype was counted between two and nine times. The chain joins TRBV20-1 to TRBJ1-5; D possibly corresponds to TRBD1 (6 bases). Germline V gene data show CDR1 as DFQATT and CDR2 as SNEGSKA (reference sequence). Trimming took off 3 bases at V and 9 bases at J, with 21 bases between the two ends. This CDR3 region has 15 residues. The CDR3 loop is CSASGLRGAGAPQHF. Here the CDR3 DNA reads TGCAGTGCTAGTGGGCTAAGGGGGGCGGGGGCGCCCCAGCATTTT.

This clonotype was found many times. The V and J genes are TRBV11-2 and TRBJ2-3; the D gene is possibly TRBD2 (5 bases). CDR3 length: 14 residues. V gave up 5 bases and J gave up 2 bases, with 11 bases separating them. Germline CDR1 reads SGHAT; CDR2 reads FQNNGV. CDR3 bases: TGTGCCAGCAGCCCCCAGAGGGACACAGATACGCAGTATTTT. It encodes CASSPQRDTDTQYF.

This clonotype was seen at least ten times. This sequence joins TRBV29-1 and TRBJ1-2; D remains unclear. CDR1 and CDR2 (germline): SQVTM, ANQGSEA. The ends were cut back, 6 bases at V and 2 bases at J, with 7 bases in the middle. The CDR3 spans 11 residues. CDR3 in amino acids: CSVTQNYGYTF. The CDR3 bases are TGCAGCGTGACACAGAACTATGGCTACACCTTC.

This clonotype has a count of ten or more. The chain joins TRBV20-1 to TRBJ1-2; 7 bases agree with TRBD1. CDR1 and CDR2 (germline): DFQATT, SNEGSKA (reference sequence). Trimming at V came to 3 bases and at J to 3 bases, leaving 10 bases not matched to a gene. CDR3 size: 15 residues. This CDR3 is CSASIPTGLDYGYTF. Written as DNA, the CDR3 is TGCAGTGCTAGTATCCCGACAGGGTTAGACTATGGCTACACCTTC.

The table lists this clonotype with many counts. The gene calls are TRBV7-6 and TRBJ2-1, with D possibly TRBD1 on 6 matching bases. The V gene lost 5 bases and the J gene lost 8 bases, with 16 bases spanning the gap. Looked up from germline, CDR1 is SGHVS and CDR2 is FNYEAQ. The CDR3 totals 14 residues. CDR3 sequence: CASSMGDKYDEQFF. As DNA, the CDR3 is TGTGCCAGCAGCATGGGGGACAAGTATGATGAGCAGTTCTTC. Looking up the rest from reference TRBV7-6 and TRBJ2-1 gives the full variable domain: GAGVSQSPRYKVTKRGQDVALRCDPISGHVSLYWYRQALGQGPEFLTYFNYEAQQDKSGLPNDRFSAERPEGSISTLTIQRTEQRDSAMYRCASSMGDKYDEQFFGPGTRLTVL.

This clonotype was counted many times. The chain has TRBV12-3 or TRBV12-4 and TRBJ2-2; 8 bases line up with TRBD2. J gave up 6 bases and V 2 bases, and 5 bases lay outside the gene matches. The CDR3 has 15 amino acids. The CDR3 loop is CASSLFIAGPGELFF. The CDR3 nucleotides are TGTGCCAGCAGTTTATTCATAGCGGGACCCGGGGAGCTGTTTTTT.

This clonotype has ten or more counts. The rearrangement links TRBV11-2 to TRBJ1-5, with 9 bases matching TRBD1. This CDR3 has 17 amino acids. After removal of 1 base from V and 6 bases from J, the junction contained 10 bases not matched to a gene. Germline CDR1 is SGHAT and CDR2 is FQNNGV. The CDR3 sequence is CASSLGPGQGLPQPQHF. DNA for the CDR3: TGTGCCAGCAGCTTAGGGCCGGGACAGGGACTTCCTCAGCCCCAGCATTTT.

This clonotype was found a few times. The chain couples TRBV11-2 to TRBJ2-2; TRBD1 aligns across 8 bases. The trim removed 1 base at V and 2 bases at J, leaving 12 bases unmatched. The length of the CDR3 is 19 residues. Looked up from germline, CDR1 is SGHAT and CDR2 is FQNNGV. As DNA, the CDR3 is TGTGCCAGCAGCTTAGTAACAGGGGGGTATAACGGTAACACCGGGGAGCTGTTTTTT. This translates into CASSLVTGGYNGNTGELFF. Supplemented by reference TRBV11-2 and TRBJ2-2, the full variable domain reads EAGVAQSPRYKIIEKRQSVAFWCNPISGHATLYWYQQILGQGPKLLIQFQNNGVVDDSQLPKDRFSAERLKGVDSTLKIQPAKLEDSAVYLCASSLVTGGYNGNTGELFFGEGSRLTVL.